This TCR beta chain originates from a study of vaccination effects on CD4 cells after COVID-19. About the study: The median interval between the second dose and post-vaccine sampling was 72 days.

For this clone: The antigen remains unidentified.

The table came from immunoSEQ multiplex PCR; TCRdb's copy has only in-frame clones and leaves some out. The profile shows approximately 65,000 clones, around 70% of them singletons. Antigen-specific CD4+ T cells were expanded with viral peptide pools in the ViraFEST assay before sequencing. The culture ran for approximately nine days before CD4+ T cells were isolated. Participants each got two BNT162b2 or mRNA-1273 vaccine doses. For each well, over 1.5 million PBMC were cultured with 10 IU/ml IL-2 and approximately 10 ug/ml peptides. Days 3 and 7 saw half the medium replaced with IL-2 medium. This CDR3 contains 16 residues. Looked up from germline, CDR1 is SGHDT and CDR2 is YYEEEE. Trimming left V 0 bases short and J 4 bases short, with 14 bases between.

Sequences were derived from CD4+ T cells from PBMCs cultured with HCoV-229E spike peptides, sampled after COVID-19 vaccination. This chain links TRBV5-6 with TRBJ1-3, with D maybe TRBD1 (5 bases). This TCR derives from a human donor who received a COVID-19 vaccine. CDR3 DNA sequence: TGTGCCAGCAGCTTGGTTGGGGGAGGCTCAGGAAACACCATATATTTT. It translates to CASSLVGGGSGNTIYF.